This entry describes one TCR beta chain. The antigen is undetermined. For each subset, genomic DNA was distributed in equal portions over several immunoSEQ plates. Original methodology: Filtering differed because ImmunoSEQ produced junction-only sequences that carried no quality scores. Method: immunoSEQ multiplex PCR; TCRdb's copy keeps in-frame clones and lacks some. V and J calls and clone size come straight from that table; D and trimming were deduced from the DNA. The sample includes around 650,000 clones, about 95% of them seen just once. The data were taken from a study of shared clonotypes between healthy human individuals. Findings and limits, study-wide: The generation probabilities recorded for non-shared clonotypes fell below those of clonotypes shared by all four donors.

CDR3 length equals 13 residues. Germline-derived CDR1 and CDR2 are SGHNT and YYREEE (reference sequence). V lost 2 bases, J lost 4 bases, and 9 bases lay in between. CD45RO-negative cells were positively selected for CCR7, leaving out terminally differentiated effector memory CD45RA+ cells. The J gene is TRBJ1-1, the V gene TRBV5-4; the D gene is possibly TRBD1 (6 bases). Sequencing was performed on naive CD8+ T cells sorted from blood. This TCR derives from a woman in her thirties in good health. CDR3 residues: CASSFSGVTEAFF. The DNA for the CDR3 is TGTGCCAGCAGCTTTTCAGGGGTCACTGAAGCTTTCTTT. Variable domain in full (rest from reference TRBV5-4 and TRBJ1-1): ETGVTQSPTHLIKTRGQQVTLRCSSQSGHNTVSWYQQALGQGPQFIFQYYREEENGRGNFPPRFSGLQFPNYSSELNVNALELDDSALYLCASSFSGVTEAFFGQGTRLTVV.